The 23 T cell receptor beta chains below come from one sample, sequenced in a study of glioma-infiltrating T cells. TCR alpha and beta CDR3 regions were amplified from RNA using iRepertoire nested multiplex PCR. TCRdb redid the calling of the multiplex PCR reads with MiXCR, one entry per CDR3 protein. The sample holds 300,000 to 400,000 distinct CDR3 sequences, more than 35% seen once. Source material: glioma tissue, nonneoplastic brain tissue, or PBMCs (not recorded which). The receptors come from a human donor with low-grade glioma or glioblastoma, undergoing nonglioma brain surgery, or in good health (not recorded which).

This clonotype has a handful of counts. The CDR3 spells CASSPTGYGGYTF. The CDR3 DNA is TGTGCCAGCAGCCCGACAGGGTATGGTGGCTACACCTTC. This rearrangement joins TRBV7-9 to TRBJ1-2, with 7 bases identical to TRBD1. The CDR3 runs 13 residues. Germline V gene data show CDR1 as SEHNR and CDR2 as FQNEAQ (reference sequence). Unmatched junction bases numbered 7, after V lost 5 bases and J lost 7 bases.

The V and J genes are TRBV4-1 and TRBJ2-7; 12 bases are a match to TRBD2. CDR1 and CDR2 (germline): MGHRA, YSYEKL. Germline trimming cut 3 bases from V and 0 bases from J; bases unmatched to any gene: 6. The CDR3 consists of 17 residues. CDR3 sequence reads: CASSQMGLAGSSYEQYF. The CDR3 DNA reads as TGCGCCAGCAGCCAGATGGGACTAGCGGGTAGCTCCTACGAGCAGTACTTC.

The gene calls are TRBV6-2 or TRBV6-3 and TRBJ1-2; D is unclear. This CDR3 spans 13 amino acids. V lost 7 bases and J 8 bases, leaving 17 bases between the germline ends. The germline CDR1 and CDR2 sequences are MNHEY and SVGEGT. As DNA, the CDR3 is TGTGCCAGCATCCCATGGGAAGTGGAGGGCTACACCTTC. Translating gives CASIPWEVEGYTF.

The rearrangement links TRBV6-2 or TRBV6-3 to TRBJ2-7, with a weak D call TRBD2 (6 bases). V was clipped by 6 bases and J by 3 bases, with 18 bases between them. The CDR3 runs to 15 residues. Germline values: CDR1 MNHEY, CDR2 SVGEGT. CDR3 sequence: CASSPWGVLLYEQYF. DNA for the CDR3: TGTGCCAGCAGCCCTTGGGGGGTGCTACTCTACGAGCAGTACTTC.

This chain connects TRBV6-5 to TRBJ2-3; D unresolved. V was trimmed by 2 bases and J by 4 bases, leaving 13 bases between them. Germline loops: CDR1 MNHEY, CDR2 SVGAGI. There are 15 residues in the CDR3. The CDR3 is CASSYGILGADTQYF. The CDR3 bases are TGTGCCAGCAGTTACGGGATCCTTGGGGCAGATACGCAGTATTTT.

A word on this clonotype: The conserved phenylalanine or tryptophan is not found at the CDR3 terminus, so this likely reflects a read error. This chain joins TRBV27 and TRBJ2-7; 10 bases fit TRBD2. V was pared by 0 bases and J by 7 bases, with 9 bases of the junction left unmatched. Germline loops: CDR1 MNHEY, CDR2 SMNVEV (reference sequence). CDR3 length equals 16 residues. In DNA form, the CDR3 reads TGTGCCAGCAGTTTATCGCTTAGCGGGAGGAGGAATGAGCAGTACCTC. This sequence encodes CASSLSLSGRRNEQYL.

V usage is TRBV27 and J usage is TRBJ2-7; TRBD1 agrees at 9 bases. The CDR3 consists of 14 residues. V was clipped by 5 bases and J by 4 bases; unmatched bases: 6. Per germline, CDR1 MNHEY and CDR2 SMNVEV (reference sequence). Written as DNA, the CDR3 is TGTGCCAGCAGTAACCTGACAGGGGGGTACGAGCAGTACTTC. Its translation is CASSNLTGGYEQYF.

This chain links TRBV19 with TRBJ1-5; TRBD1 matches at 7 bases. This CDR3 has 14 residues. Germline V lookup: CDR1 LNHDA, CDR2 SQIVND (reference sequence). V shed 7 bases, J shed 5 bases, and the junction held 8 bases outside the gene matches. Here the CDR3 reads CASNTDRRYQPQHF. The CDR3 bases are TGTGCCAGTAATACGGACAGGAGGTATCAGCCCCAGCATTTT.

This chain uses TRBV25-1 with TRBJ2-7, with D maybe TRBD1 (5 bases). The V gene's germline CDR1 is MGHDK and CDR2 SYGVNS. The length of the CDR3 is 15 residues. The ends were cut back, 1 base at V and 5 bases at J, with 15 bases in the middle. The CDR3 region is CASSELITDTDEQYF. CDR3 sequence (DNA): TGTGCCAGCAGTGAATTAATTACGGACACCGACGAGCAGTACTTC.

This clonotype has only one observation. A much larger clone lies a single base off, so this may be a read error. The chain is built from TRBV20-1 and TRBJ2-7; TRBD1 or TRBD2 may be the D gene (5 bases each). V was cut by 5 bases and J by 5 bases, with 16 bases left in between. The CDR3 runs 13 residues. The germline CDR1 and CDR2 sequences are DFQATT and SNEGSKA (reference sequence). The CDR3 DNA reads TGCAGTGCTTGGGACCGTAGCGTCGACGAGCAGTACTTC. Translating it yields CSAWDRSVDEQYF.

V and J are TRBV28 and TRBJ2-2; tentatively, D is TRBD1 (6 bases). The CDR3 consists of 15 residues. Trimming shortened V by 6 bases and J by 0 bases, and 11 bases separated the two germline ends. Germline V lookup: CDR1 MDHEN, CDR2 SYDVKM. The CDR3 bases are TGTGCCAGCAGAAGACAGGAGCCGAACACCGGGGAGCTGTTTTTT. Amino acid sequence: CASRRQEPNTGELFF.

The V gene is TRBV20-1, the J gene TRBJ2-1; D unclear. The V end was cut by 2 bases, the J end by 2 bases, with 19 bases between. Germline assignment: CDR1 DFQATT and CDR2 SNEGSKA (reference sequence). The CDR3 runs 17 residues. The CDR3 nucleotides read TGCAGTGCTAGAAACCCTAGATTTATCGGCGCCTACAATGAGCAGTTCTTC. It translates to CSARNPRFIGAYNEQFF.

The rearrangement uses TRBV15 and TRBJ2-5, with 7 bases matching TRBD2. From germline, CDR1 is LNHNV and CDR2 YYDKDF (reference sequence). J gave up 2 bases and V 1 base, and 4 bases lay outside the gene matches. The CDR3 is made up of 15 amino acids. The CDR3 sequence is CATSRALANQETQYF. As DNA, the CDR3 is TGTGCCACCAGCAGAGCACTAGCGAATCAAGAGACCCAGTACTTC.

This clonotype was recorded at least ten times. The rearrangement links TRBV28 to TRBJ2-1, with 11 bases identical to TRBD2. The junction had 11 bases not matched to a gene; V was cut back by 6 bases and J by 7 bases. CDR3 length equals 16 residues. Germline values: CDR1 MDHEN, CDR2 SYDVKM. CDR3 coding DNA: TGTGCCAGCAGCACTCCACTAGCGGGAGTAATGAATGAGCAGTTCTTC. Translating gives CASSTPLAGVMNEQFF.

In this sample, this clonotype turned up many times. The genes are TRBV20-1 and TRBJ1-2, with D perhaps TRBD1 (6 bases). The V and J ends lost 0 bases and 8 bases respectively, with 13 bases between them. This CDR3 region has 13 residues. Germline-derived CDR1 and CDR2 are DFQATT and SNEGSKA (reference sequence). CDR3 coding DNA: TGCAGTGCTAGAGATCCTGAGGGGGACGGCTACACCTTC. Protein: CSARDPEGDGYTF.

The gene calls are TRBV12-5 and TRBJ2-1; D is ambiguous. Germline CDR1 LGHNT, CDR2 FRNRAP. V lost 3 bases and J lost 6, with 6 bases in between. CDR3 size: 12 residues. For the CDR3, the DNA is TGTGCTAGTGGTTTCCGCGGCAATGAGCAGTTCTTC. Translation gives CASGFRGNEQFF.

This clonotype was seen at least ten times. V usage is TRBV27 and J usage is TRBJ1-5, with 7 bases identical to TRBD1. Germline loops: CDR1 MNHEY, CDR2 SMNVEV (reference sequence). CDR3 size: 15 residues. The J segment lost 5 bases and the V segment lost 4 bases, leaving 8 bases of the junction unmatched. CDR3 coding DNA: TGTGCCAGCAGTTCCCTAGGACAGGTCCATCAGCCCCAGCATTTT. Amino acids: CASSSLGQVHQPQHF.

This chain uses TRBV27 with TRBJ2-1; D remains unclear. Germline V CDR1 and CDR2: MNHEY, SMNVEV (reference sequence). This CDR3 has 14 residues. V lost 2 bases to trimming and J lost 8 bases, with 13 bases between them. The CDR3 is CASSLKSVFDEQFF. The DNA of the CDR3 is TGTGCCAGCAGTTTAAAGTCAGTTTTCGATGAGCAGTTCTTC.

Concerning this clonotype itself: Being one base from a much bigger clone, this may be a read error. The V gene is TRBV4-1, the J gene TRBJ2-1, with D unresolved. The CDR3 extends over 16 amino acids. Germline assignment: CDR1 MGHRA and CDR2 YSYEKL. Trimming left V 0 bases short and J 4 bases short, with 13 bases between. In DNA form, the CDR3 reads TGCGCCAGCAGCCAAGAAGGAGCGATAGGATACAATGAGCAGTTCTTC. Its protein product is CASSQEGAIGYNEQFF.

This clonotype showed up many times. V gene TRBV20-1 combines with J gene TRBJ2-1; 7 nucleotides line up with TRBD1. V lost 3 bases, J lost 4 bases, and 3 bases stayed unmatched. The CDR3 is made up of 13 amino acids. Germline assignment: CDR1 DFQATT and CDR2 SNEGSKA (reference sequence). CDR3 in amino acids: CSASRDSYNEQFF. The CDR3 region has the DNA TGCAGTGCTAGTCGGGACAGTTACAATGAGCAGTTCTTC.

Comment on this clonotype: A much larger clone is a single base away; this may be a read error. This rearrangement joins TRBV28 to TRBJ2-3, with D maybe TRBD1 (5 bases). Germline V gene sequence: CDR1 MDHEN, CDR2 SYDVKM. This CDR3 is built from 14 residues. Trimming took 7 bases from V and 1 from J, leaving 12 bases between them. The CDR3 coding sequence is TGTGCCAGCACCCGAACGACAGGCACAGATACGCAGTATTTT. Amino acid sequence: CASTRTTGTDTQYF.

Of note for this clonotype: This could be a read error, since a much larger clone is one nucleotide away. The rearrangement links TRBV6-2 or TRBV6-3 to TRBJ2-1, with D perhaps TRBD1 (5 bases). This CDR3 spans 13 amino acids. Germline lookup yields CDR1 MNHEY and CDR2 SVGEGT. V lost 3 bases, J lost 10 bases, and 13 bases lay in between. In DNA form, the CDR3 reads TGTGCCAGCAGTTATGGGGCTACCTACGAGCAGTTCTTC. Its translation is CASSYGATYEQFF.

This clonotype was seen many times. J is TRBJ1-6 and V is TRBV6-1; D is perhaps TRBD1 (5 bases). CDR3 length: 14 amino acids. Deletions cut 7 bases from V and 6 bases from J, with 13 bases between. Germline lookup yields CDR1 MNHNS and CDR2 SASEGT. CDR3 sequence reads: CASTVGRGNSPLHF. In DNA, the CDR3 is TGTGCCAGCACAGTGGGACGGGGTAATTCACCCCTCCACTTT.